This TCR beta chain was obtained from a study of blood T cell repertoires in COVID-19. Germline-derived CDR1 and CDR2 are MNHEY and SVGAGI. There are 15 residues in the CDR3. Trimming took 4 bases from V and 1 from J, leaving 14 bases between them. Individuals aged roughly 18 to 90 years were recruited from roughly 23 US areas. The repertoire was sequenced with immunoSEQ multiplex PCR; TCRdb's copy has only in-frame clones and lacks some. The data hold about 210,000 clones, with around 86% observed a single time. The source material was PBMCs or T cells enriched from blood (not recorded which). The J gene is TRBJ2-7, the V gene TRBV6-5; no firm D call. The receptor was derived from a man aged 30 to 39 in a cohort exposed to, infected with or recovered from COVID-19 (not recorded which). CDR3 sequence (DNA): TGTGCCAGCAGTTTGAGCGCGCGGTTTTCCTACGAGCAGTACTTC. Translated, it gives CASSLSARFSYEQYF.